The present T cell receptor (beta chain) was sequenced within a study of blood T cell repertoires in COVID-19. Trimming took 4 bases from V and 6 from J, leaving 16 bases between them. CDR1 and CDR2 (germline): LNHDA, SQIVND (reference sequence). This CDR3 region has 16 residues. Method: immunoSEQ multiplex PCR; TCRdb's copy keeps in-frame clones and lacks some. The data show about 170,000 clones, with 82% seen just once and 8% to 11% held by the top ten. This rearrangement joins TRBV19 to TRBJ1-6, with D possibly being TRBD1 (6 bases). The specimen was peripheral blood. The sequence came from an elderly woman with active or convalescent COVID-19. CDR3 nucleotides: TGTGCCAGTAGTACGGGACAAAGAAGGCGTAATTCACCCCTCCACTTT. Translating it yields CASSTGQRRRNSPLHF.